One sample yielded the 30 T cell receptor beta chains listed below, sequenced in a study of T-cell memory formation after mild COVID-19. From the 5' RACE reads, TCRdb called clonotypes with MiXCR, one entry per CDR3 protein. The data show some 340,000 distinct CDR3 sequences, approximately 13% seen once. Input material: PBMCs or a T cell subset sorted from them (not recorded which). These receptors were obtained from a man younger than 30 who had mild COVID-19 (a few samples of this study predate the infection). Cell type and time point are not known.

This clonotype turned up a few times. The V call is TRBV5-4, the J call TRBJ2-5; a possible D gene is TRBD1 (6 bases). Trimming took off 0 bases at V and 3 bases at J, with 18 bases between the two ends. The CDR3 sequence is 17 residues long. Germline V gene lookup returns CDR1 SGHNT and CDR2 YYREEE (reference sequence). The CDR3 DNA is TGTGCCAGCAGCTTGGGTGGCAGCCGAGGGGGAAAAGAGACCCAGTACTTC. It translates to CASSLGGSRGGKETQYF.

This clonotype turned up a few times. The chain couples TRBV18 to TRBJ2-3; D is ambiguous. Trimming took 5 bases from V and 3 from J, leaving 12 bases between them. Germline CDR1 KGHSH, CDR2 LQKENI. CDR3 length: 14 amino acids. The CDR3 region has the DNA TGTGCCAGCTCATCCCGTGAAGGGACAGATACGCAGTATTTT. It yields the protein CASSSREGTDTQYF.

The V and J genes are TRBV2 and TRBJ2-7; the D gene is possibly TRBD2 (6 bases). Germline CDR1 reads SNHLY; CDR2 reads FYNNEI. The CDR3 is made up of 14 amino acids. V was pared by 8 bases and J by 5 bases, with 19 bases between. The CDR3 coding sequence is TGTGCCAGCGGGACTGACGGGTTACCACACGAGCAGTACTTC. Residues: CASGTDGLPHEQYF.

The CDR3 sequence is CASSLSSEDTQYF. DNA of the CDR3: TGTGCCAGCAGTCTCAGTAGCGAGGATACGCAGTATTTT. This rearrangement joins TRBV7-2 to TRBJ2-3, with TRBD2 as a possible D gene (5 bases). V was shortened by 6 bases and J by 6 bases, with 13 bases between the two germline ends. CDR1 SGHTA and CDR2 FQGNSA come from the germline V gene. This CDR3 is 13 amino acids long.

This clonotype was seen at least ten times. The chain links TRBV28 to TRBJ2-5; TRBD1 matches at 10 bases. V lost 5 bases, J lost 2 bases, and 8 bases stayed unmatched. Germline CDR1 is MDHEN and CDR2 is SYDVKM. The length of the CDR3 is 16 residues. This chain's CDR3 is CASSRDRGNLQETQYF. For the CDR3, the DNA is TGTGCCAGCAGTCGGGACAGGGGAAACCTACAAGAGACCCAGTACTTC.

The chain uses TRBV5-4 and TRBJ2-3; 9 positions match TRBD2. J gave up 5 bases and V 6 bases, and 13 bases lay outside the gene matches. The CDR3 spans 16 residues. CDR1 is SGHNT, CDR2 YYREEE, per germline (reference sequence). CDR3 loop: CASTRNAGGPGDTQYF. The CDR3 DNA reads TGTGCCAGCACCCGGAACGCGGGGGGGCCGGGAGATACGCAGTATTTT.

The CDR3 nucleotides read TGCGCCAGCAGCCCCGTTTTGAAAACGGGAAACACTGAAGCTTTCTTT. Translating it yields CASSPVLKTGNTEAFF. The V gene is TRBV4-1, the J gene TRBJ1-1; D ambiguous. This CDR3 is 16 amino acids long. Deletions cut 4 bases from V and 2 bases from J, with 17 bases between. Per the germline V gene, CDR1 is MGHRA and CDR2 is YSYEKL.

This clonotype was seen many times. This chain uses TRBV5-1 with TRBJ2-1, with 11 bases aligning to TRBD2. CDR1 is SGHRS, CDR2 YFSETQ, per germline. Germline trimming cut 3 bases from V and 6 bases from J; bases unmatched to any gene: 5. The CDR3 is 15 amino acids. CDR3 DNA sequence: TGCGCCAGCAGCTCCGGGACTAGCGGCGTCAATGAGCAGTTCTTC. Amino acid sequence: CASSSGTSGVNEQFF. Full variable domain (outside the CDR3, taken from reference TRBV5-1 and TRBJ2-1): KAGVTQTPRYLIKTRGQQVTLSCSPISGHRSVSWYQQTPGQGLQFLFEYFSETQRNKGNFPGRFSGRQFSNSRSEMNVSTLELGDSALYLCASSSGTSGVNEQFFGPGTRLTVL.

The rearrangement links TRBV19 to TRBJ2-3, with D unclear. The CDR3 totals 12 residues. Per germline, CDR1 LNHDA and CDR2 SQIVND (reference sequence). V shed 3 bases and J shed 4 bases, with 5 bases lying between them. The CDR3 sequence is CASSMVADTQYF. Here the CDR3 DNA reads TGTGCCAGTAGTATGGTAGCAGATACGCAGTATTTT. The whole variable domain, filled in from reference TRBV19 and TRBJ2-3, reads DGGITQSPKYLFRKEGQNVTLSCEQNLNHDAMYWYRQDPGQGLRLIYYSQIVNDFQKGDIAEGYSVSREKKESFPLTVTSAQKNPTAFYLCASSMVADTQYFGPGTRLTVL.

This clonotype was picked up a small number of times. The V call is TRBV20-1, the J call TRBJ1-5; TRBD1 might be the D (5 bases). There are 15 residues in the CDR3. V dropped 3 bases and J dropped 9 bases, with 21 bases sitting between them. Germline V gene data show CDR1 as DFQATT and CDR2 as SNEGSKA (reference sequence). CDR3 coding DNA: TGCAGTGCTAGTGGGGCTCAGGGTAGCGGGGGGCCCCAGCATTTT. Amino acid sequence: CSASGAQGSGGPQHF.

CDR3: CASSVGVDNEQFF. The CDR3 nucleotides read TGCGCCAGCAGCGTTGGAGTAGACAATGAGCAGTTCTTC. The chain combines TRBV5-1 with TRBJ2-1; D gene ambiguous. Between the trimmed V and J ends, which lost 4 bases and 5 bases, there was a span of 10 bases. There are 13 residues in the CDR3. Germline V gene lookup returns CDR1 SGHRS and CDR2 YFSETQ.

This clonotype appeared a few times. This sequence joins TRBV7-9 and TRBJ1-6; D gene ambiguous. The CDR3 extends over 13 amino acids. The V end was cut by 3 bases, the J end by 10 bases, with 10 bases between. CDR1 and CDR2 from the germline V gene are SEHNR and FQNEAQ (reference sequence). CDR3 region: CASSLPGDSPLHF. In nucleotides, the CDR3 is TGTGCCAGCAGCTTGCCGGGAGACTCACCCCTCCACTTT. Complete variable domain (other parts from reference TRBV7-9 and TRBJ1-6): DTGVSQNPRHKITKRGQNVTFRCDPISEHNRLYWYRQTLGQGPEFLTYFQNEAQLEKSRLLSDRFSAERPKGSFSTLEIQRTEQGDSAMYLCASSLPGDSPLHFGNGTRLTVT.

CDR3 protein: CASSYDSYEQYV. Here the CDR3 DNA reads TGTGCCAGCAGCTACGACAGCTACGAGCAGTACGTC. The rearrangement links TRBV5-8 to TRBJ2-7; possible D gene TRBD1, 5 bases. Germline lookup yields CDR1 SGHTS and CDR2 YDEGEE. V was pared by 3 bases and J by 3 bases, with 7 bases between. The CDR3 loop spans 12 amino acids.

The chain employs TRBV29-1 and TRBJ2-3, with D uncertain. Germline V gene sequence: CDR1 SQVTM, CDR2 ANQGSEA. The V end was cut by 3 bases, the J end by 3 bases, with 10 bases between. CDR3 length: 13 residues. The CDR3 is CSVDLSGTDTQYF. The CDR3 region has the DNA TGCAGCGTTGACCTCTCAGGAACAGATACGCAGTATTTT.

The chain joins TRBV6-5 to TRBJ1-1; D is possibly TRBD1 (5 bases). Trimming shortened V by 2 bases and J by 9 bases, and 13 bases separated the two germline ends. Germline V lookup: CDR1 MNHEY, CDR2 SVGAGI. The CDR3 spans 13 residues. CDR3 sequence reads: CASSYGQGGKAFF. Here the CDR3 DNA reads TGTGCCAGCAGTTACGGCCAGGGAGGAAAAGCTTTCTTT.

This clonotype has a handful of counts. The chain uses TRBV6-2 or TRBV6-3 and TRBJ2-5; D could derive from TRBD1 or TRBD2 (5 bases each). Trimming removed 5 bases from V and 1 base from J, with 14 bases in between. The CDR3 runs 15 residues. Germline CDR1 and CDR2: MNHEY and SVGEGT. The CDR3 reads CASSNRRDAQETQYF. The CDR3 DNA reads TGTGCCAGCAGTAACCGTCGGGACGCCCAAGAGACCCAGTACTTC.

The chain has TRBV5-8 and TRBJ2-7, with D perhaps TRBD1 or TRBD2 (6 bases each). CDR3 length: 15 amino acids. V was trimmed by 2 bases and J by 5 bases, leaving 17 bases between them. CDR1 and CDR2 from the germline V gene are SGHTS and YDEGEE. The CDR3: CASSLSQGGVNEQYV. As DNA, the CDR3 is TGTGCCAGCAGCTTATCACAGGGAGGAGTAAACGAGCAGTACGTC.

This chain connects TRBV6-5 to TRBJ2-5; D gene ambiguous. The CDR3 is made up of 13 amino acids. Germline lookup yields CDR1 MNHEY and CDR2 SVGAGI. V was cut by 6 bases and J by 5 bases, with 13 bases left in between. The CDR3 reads CASSRDLGETQYF. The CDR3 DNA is TGTGCCAGCAGCCGCGACCTCGGGGAGACCCAGTACTTC.

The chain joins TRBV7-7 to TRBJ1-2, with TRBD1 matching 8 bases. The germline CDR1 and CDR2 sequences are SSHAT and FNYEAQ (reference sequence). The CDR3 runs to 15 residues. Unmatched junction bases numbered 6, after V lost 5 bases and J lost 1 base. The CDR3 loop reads CASSPRDRINYGYTF. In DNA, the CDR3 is TGTGCCAGCAGCCCTCGGGACAGGATTAACTATGGCTACACCTTC.

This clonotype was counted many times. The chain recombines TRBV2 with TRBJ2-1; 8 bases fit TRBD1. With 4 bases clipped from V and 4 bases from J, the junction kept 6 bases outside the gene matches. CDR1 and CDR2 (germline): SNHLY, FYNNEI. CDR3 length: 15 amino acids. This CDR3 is CASSVDRALYNEQFF. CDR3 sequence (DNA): TGTGCCAGCAGTGTGGACAGGGCGCTTTACAATGAGCAGTTCTTC.

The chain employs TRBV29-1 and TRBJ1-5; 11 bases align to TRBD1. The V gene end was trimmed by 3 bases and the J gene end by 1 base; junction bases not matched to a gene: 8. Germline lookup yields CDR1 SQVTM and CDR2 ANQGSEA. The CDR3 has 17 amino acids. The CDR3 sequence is CSVDLGQGELSNQPQHF. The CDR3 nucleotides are TGCAGCGTTGATTTGGGACAGGGGGAATTGAGCAATCAGCCCCAGCATTTT.

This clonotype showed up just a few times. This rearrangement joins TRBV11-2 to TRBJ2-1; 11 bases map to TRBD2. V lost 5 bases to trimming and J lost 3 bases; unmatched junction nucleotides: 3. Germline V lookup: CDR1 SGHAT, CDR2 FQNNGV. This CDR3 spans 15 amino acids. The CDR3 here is CASSELAGDYNEQFF. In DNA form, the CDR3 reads TGTGCCAGCAGCGAACTAGCGGGGGACTACAATGAGCAGTTCTTC.

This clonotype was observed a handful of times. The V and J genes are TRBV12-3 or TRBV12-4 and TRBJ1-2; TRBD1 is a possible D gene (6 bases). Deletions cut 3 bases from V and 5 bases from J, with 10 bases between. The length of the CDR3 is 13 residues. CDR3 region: CASSFNQGYGYTF. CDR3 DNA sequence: TGTGCCAGCAGTTTCAATCAGGGGTATGGCTACACCTTC.

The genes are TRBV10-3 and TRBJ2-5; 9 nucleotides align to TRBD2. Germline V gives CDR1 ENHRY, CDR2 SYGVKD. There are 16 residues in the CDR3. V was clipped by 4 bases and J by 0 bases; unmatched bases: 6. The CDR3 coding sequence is TGTGCCATCAGTGGGGGTATAGCGGGGGACCAAGAGACCCAGTACTTC. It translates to CAISGGIAGDQETQYF.

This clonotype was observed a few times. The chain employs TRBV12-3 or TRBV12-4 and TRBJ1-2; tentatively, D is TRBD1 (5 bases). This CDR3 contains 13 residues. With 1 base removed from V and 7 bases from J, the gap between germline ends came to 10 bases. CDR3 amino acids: CASSLGGVFGYTF. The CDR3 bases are TGTGCCAGCAGTTTAGGAGGGGTCTTTGGCTACACCTTC.

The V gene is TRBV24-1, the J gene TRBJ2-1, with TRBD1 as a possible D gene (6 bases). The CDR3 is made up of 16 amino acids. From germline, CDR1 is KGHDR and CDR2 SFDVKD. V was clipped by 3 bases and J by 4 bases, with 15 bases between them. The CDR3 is CATSDRTKDRYNEQFF. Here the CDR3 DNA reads TGTGCCACCAGTGATCGGACAAAGGACAGATACAATGAGCAGTTCTTC.

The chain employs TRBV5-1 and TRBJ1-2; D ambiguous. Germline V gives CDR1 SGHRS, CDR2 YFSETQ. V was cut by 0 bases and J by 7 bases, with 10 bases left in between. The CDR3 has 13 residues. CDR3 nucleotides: TGCGCCAGCAGCTTGGTCGGGGTGGCTGGCTACACCTTC. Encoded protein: CASSLVGVAGYTF.

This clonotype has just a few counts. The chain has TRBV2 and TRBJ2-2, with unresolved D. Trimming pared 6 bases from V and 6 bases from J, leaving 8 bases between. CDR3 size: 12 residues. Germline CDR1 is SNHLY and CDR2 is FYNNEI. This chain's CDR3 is CASRVYSGELFF. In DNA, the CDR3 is TGTGCCAGCAGAGTCTACTCCGGGGAGCTGTTTTTT.

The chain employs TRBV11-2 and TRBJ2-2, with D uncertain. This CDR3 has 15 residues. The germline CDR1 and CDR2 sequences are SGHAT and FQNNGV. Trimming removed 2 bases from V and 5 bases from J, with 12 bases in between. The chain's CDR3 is CASSLRASLTGELFF. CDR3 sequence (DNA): TGTGCCAGCAGCTTACGGGCCAGCCTGACCGGGGAGCTGTTTTTT.

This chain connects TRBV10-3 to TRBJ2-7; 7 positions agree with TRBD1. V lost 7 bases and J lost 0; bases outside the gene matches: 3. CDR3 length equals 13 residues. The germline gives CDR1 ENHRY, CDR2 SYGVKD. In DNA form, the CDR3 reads TGTGCCATCACTGGGACAGACTCCTACGAGCAGTACGTC. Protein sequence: CAITGTDSYEQYV.